Presented here are 12 T cell receptor beta chains from one specimen sequenced in a study of blood T cell repertoires in COVID-19. Profiled with immunoSEQ multiplex PCR; TCRdb holds only in-frame clones, not every one. Of 300,000 to 350,000 clones listed, around nine tenths were seen once; the top ten hold 0.85% to 1.3%. Material: PBMCs or T cells enriched from blood (not recorded which). These receptors came from a woman aged 25 to 39 who had been exposed to COVID-19.

The V gene is TRBV6-2 or TRBV6-3, the J gene TRBJ2-5; D is perhaps TRBD2 (6 bases). CDR3 size: 14 residues. Between the trimmed V and J ends, which lost 2 bases and 5 bases, there was a span of 12 bases. CDR1 is MNHEY and CDR2 is SVGEGT in the germline V gene. CDR3 DNA sequence: TGTGCCAGCAGTTACGGGCTAGCGAGGGAGACCCAGTACTTC. Protein: CASSYGLARETQYF.

The chain combines TRBV3-1 (or the pseudogene TRBV3-2) with TRBJ2-7; TRBD2 agrees at 11 bases. Germline CDR1 is LGHDT and CDR2 is YNNKEL (reference sequence). This CDR3 has 13 amino acids. J was trimmed by 2 bases and V by 6 bases; bases with no gene match: 0. CDR3 sequence reads: CASRTSGTYEQYF. CDR3 in DNA: TGTGCCAGCAGGACTAGCGGGACCTACGAGCAGTACTTC.

V usage is TRBV29-1 and J usage is TRBJ2-3; 8 bases are shared with TRBD2. Germline values: CDR1 SQVTM, CDR2 ANQGSEA. The J segment lost 5 bases and the V segment lost 7 bases, leaving 5 bases of the junction unmatched. The CDR3 loop spans 12 amino acids. The CDR3 loop reads CSADLAGDTQYF. As DNA, the CDR3 is TGCAGCGCGGACCTAGCGGGAGATACGCAGTATTTT.

J is TRBJ2-7 and V is TRBV7-2; D is possibly TRBD2 (5 bases). The germline V gene encodes CDR1 SGHTA and CDR2 FQGNSA. Trimming left V 3 bases short and J 2 bases short, with 17 bases between. The length of the CDR3 is 16 residues. The CDR3 here is CASSLGPLASTYEQYF. In DNA form, the CDR3 reads TGTGCCAGCAGCTTGGGTCCTCTAGCTTCGACCTACGAGCAGTACTTC.

The chain recombines TRBV18 with TRBJ1-2, with 10 bases aligning to TRBD1. With V trimmed by 4 bases and J by 7 bases, 3 bases remained unmatched. CDR1 and CDR2 from the germline V gene are KGHSH and LQKENI. The length of the CDR3 is 13 residues. The CDR3 reads CASSRTGGGGYTF. The CDR3 DNA sequence: TGTGCCAGCTCACGGACAGGGGGAGGTGGCTACACCTTC.

The genes are TRBV28 and TRBJ1-5; possible D gene TRBD1, 6 bases. Trimming shortened V by 2 bases and J by 3 bases, and 11 bases separated the two germline ends. Germline lookup yields CDR1 MDHEN and CDR2 SYDVKM. This CDR3 region has 15 residues. CDR3 DNA: TGTGCCAGCAGTTTAAAAAAGGGACACAATCAGCCCCAGCATTTT. Translation: CASSLKKGHNQPQHF.

The chain recombines TRBV30 with TRBJ2-3; D unresolved. Germline values: CDR1 GTSNPN, CDR2 SVGIG (reference sequence). The CDR3 has 12 amino acids. The ends were cut back, 7 bases at V and 6 bases at J, with 14 bases in the middle. CDR3 sequence reads: CAFRHYPDTQYF. The CDR3 nucleotides are TGTGCCTTTCGGCACTACCCCGATACGCAGTATTTT.

This clone was found a few times. DNA of the CDR3: TGTGCCAGCACGGGACAGGGACATACTGAAGCTTTCTTT. Translated: CASTGQGHTEAFF. The chain recombines TRBV27 with TRBJ1-1, with 9 bases that match TRBD1. The CDR3 contains 13 residues. Trimming at V came to 7 bases and at J to 5 bases, leaving 5 bases not matched to a gene. CDR1 and CDR2 (germline): MNHEY, SMNVEV (reference sequence).

The gene calls are TRBV11-2 and TRBJ2-5; 8 nucleotides agree with TRBD2. The CDR3 is made up of 17 amino acids. Trimming removed 1 base from V and 2 bases from J; junction bases left unmatched: 9. Germline V CDR1 and CDR2: SGHAT, FQNNGV. The CDR3 DNA sequence: TGTGCCAGCAGCTTAGTTCCAGCGGGAGCCATTCAAGAGACCCAGTACTTC. Its protein is CASSLVPAGAIQETQYF.

This clone was counted once. The DNA for the CDR3 is TGCGCCAGCAGTGAGTCGGGTGAAGGGGCGTACTTC. Encoded protein: CASSESGEGAYF. V is TRBV10-1 and J is TRBJ2-5; D is perhaps TRBD1 (5 bases). The CDR3 runs 12 residues. Germline values: CDR1 WNHNN, CDR2 SYGVQD (reference sequence). Between the trimmed V and J ends, which lost 0 bases and 13 bases, there was a span of 12 bases.

V gene TRBV11-2 combines with J gene TRBJ1-1; weak D call: TRBD1 (6 bases). In germline, CDR1 is SGHAT, CDR2 FQNNGV. The V and J ends lost 4 bases and 4 bases respectively, with 13 bases between them. The CDR3 length is 14 residues. CDR3 nucleotide sequence: TGTGCCAGCAGCTACAGGGTCTTCGGCACTGAAGCTTTCTTT. Its translation is CASSYRVFGTEAFF.

The CDR3 DNA reads TGCGCCAGCAGCACTAGCGGGCTGAACACCGGGGAGCTGTTTTTT. The encoded protein is CASSTSGLNTGELFF. The chain has TRBV5-1 and TRBJ2-2, with 9 bases fitting TRBD2. The CDR3 sequence is 15 residues long. Germline loops: CDR1 SGHRS, CDR2 YFSETQ. V lost 4 bases to trimming and J lost 1 base; unmatched junction nucleotides: 2.